These 31 T cell receptor beta chains came from one sample sequenced in a study of Ad26.COV2.S vaccination and SARS-CoV-2 variants. The treatment was: over 15 received Ad26.COV2.S at low or high dose, single or two shots; roughly 5 received placebo; per-sample allocation not given. The samples date from day 63 after the first vaccine or placebo injection. Libraries were prepared by immunoSEQ multiplex PCR; TCRdb keeps only in-frame clonotypes and omits some of them. The sample has around 450,000 clones, 90% seen once. Sequences were derived from peripheral blood, sampled in a trial of Ad26.COV2.S vaccine versus placebo. Every receptor here comes from a person aged 18-60 years who received the Ad26.COV2.S COVID-19 vaccine or a placebo.

The chain combines TRBV4-3 with TRBJ2-5; D might be TRBD1 (6 bases). Trimming stripped 4 bases from V and 4 bases from J, with 22 bases between. There are 17 residues in the CDR3. Germline-derived CDR1 and CDR2 are LGHNA and YSLEER. The CDR3 loop is CASSPEQGGILSETQYF. The CDR3 DNA sequence: TGCGCCAGCAGCCCCGAACAGGGCGGTATTTTATCAGAGACCCAGTACTTC.

The chain links TRBV5-1 to TRBJ2-1, with a tentative D call TRBD1 (5 bases). The V gene lost 2 bases and the J gene lost 2 bases, with 11 bases spanning the gap. Germline V gene lookup returns CDR1 SGHRS and CDR2 YFSETQ. The CDR3 extends over 15 amino acids. The CDR3 is CASSFRDITYNEQFF. In nucleotides, the CDR3 is TGCGCCAGCAGCTTCAGGGATATAACCTACAATGAGCAGTTCTTC. The full variable domain, rest sourced from reference TRBV5-1 and TRBJ2-1, is KAGVTQTPRYLIKTRGQQVTLSCSPISGHRSVSWYQQTPGQGLQFLFEYFSETQRNKGNFPGRFSGRQFSNSRSEMNVSTLELGDSALYLCASSFRDITYNEQFFGPGTRLTVL.

The gene calls are TRBV10-3 and TRBJ2-3; tentative D call: TRBD1 (6 bases). Germline V CDR1 and CDR2: ENHRY, SYGVKD. V was trimmed by 10 bases and J by 4 bases, leaving 15 bases between them. The CDR3 is 13 residues long. The CDR3 spells CATRAGVPDTQYF. The CDR3 region has the DNA TGTGCCACCCGGGCAGGGGTGCCAGATACGCAGTATTTT.

The genes are TRBV5-4 and TRBJ2-7; 8 nucleotides match TRBD2. V was pared by 5 bases and J by 3 bases, with 10 bases of the junction left unmatched. Germline loops: CDR1 SGHNT, CDR2 YYREEE (reference sequence). The CDR3 spans 15 residues. The CDR3 nucleotides are TGTGCCAGCAGTACTAGGCGGACTAGCTTCTACGAGCAGTACTTC. Translating it yields CASSTRRTSFYEQYF.

This clone was observed a few times. The gene calls are TRBV7-2 and TRBJ2-7; 8 bases agree with TRBD1. This CDR3 is 15 amino acids long. V lost 0 bases, J lost 0 bases, and 1 base stayed unmatched. The germline V gene has CDR1 SGHTA and CDR2 FQGNSA. The CDR3 region is CASSLAGQASYEQYF. The CDR3 DNA reads as TGTGCCAGCAGCTTAGCGGGACAGGCCTCCTACGAGCAGTACTTC. The full variable domain, in which reference TRBV7-2 and TRBJ2-7 provide the parts outside the CDR3, is GAGVSQSPSNKVTEKGKDVELRCDPISGHTALYWYRQSLGQGLEFLIYFQGNSAPDKSGLPSDRFSAERTGGSVSTLTIQRTQQEDSAVYLCASSLAGQASYEQYFGPGTRLTVT.

This clone was seen more than once but under ten times. The chain carries TRBV7-2 and TRBJ1-5; no clear D gene. CDR1 SGHTA and CDR2 FQGNSA come from the germline V gene. V lost 5 bases to trimming and J lost 5 bases, with 10 bases between them. The CDR3 consists of 13 residues. As DNA, the CDR3 is TGTGCCAGCAGCCCGAGCCGGGATCAGCCCCAGCATTTT. Translated, it gives CASSPSRDQPQHF.

The chain is built from TRBV20-1 and TRBJ1-2, with no clear D. The ends were cut back, 1 base at V and 7 bases at J, with 7 bases in the middle. CDR1 and CDR2 (germline): DFQATT, SNEGSKA (reference sequence). This CDR3 has 11 amino acids. This CDR3 reads CSARGLSGYTF. As DNA, the CDR3 is TGCAGTGCTAGAGGACTAAGTGGCTACACCTTC.

This clone has a handful of counts. The CDR3 DNA follows: TGTGCCAGCAGTTTAACAGATCAGCCCCAGCATTTT. It yields the protein CASSLTDQPQHF. V usage is TRBV28 and J usage is TRBJ1-5; D is undetermined. The V gene lost 2 bases and the J gene lost 5 bases, with 4 bases spanning the gap. CDR1 is MDHEN, CDR2 SYDVKM, per germline. CDR3 size: 12 residues.

The gene calls are TRBV7-2 and TRBJ1-6; no reliable D call. V was pared by 5 bases and J by 5 bases, with 10 bases between. This CDR3 spans 14 amino acids. The V gene's germline CDR1 is SGHTA and CDR2 FQGNSA. The CDR3 DNA reads as TGTGCCAGCAGCCCCGGCCACCATAATTCACCCCTCCACTTT. Protein sequence: CASSPGHHNSPLHF. The full variable domain, completed using reference TRBV7-2 and TRBJ1-6, is GAGVSQSPSNKVTEKGKDVELRCDPISGHTALYWYRQSLGQGLEFLIYFQGNSAPDKSGLPSDRFSAERTGGSVSTLTIQRTQQEDSAVYLCASSPGHHNSPLHFGNGTRLTVT.

This chain uses TRBV18 with TRBJ2-7; 11 positions agree with TRBD2. The germline V gene encodes CDR1 KGHSH and CDR2 LQKENI. Losses at the gene ends were 3 bases for V and 0 bases for J; bases not matched to a gene: 10. The CDR3 contains 18 residues. CDR3 residues: CASSPAASGRYFSYEQYF. The CDR3 DNA sequence: TGTGCCAGCTCACCCGCGGCTAGCGGGAGGTACTTCTCCTACGAGCAGTACTTC. The full variable domain, with the rest looked up from reference TRBV18 and TRBJ2-7, is NAGVMQNPRHLVRRRGQEARLRCSPMKGHSHVYWYRQLPEEGLKFMVYLQKENIIDESGMPKERFSAEFPKEGPSILRIQQVVRGDSAAYFCASSPAASGRYFSYEQYFGPGTRLTVT.

This sequence joins TRBV18 and TRBJ2-3; 13 bases align to TRBD2. V was clipped by 4 bases and J by 5 bases; unmatched bases: 0. The CDR3 spans 14 residues. Germline lookup yields CDR1 KGHSH and CDR2 LQKENI. CDR3 DNA: TGTGCCAGCTCACGGACTAGCGGGAGAGATACGCAGTATTTT. It translates to CASSRTSGRDTQYF.

This clone was picked up a small number of times. CDR3: CASSYLAGDITDTQYF. CDR3 bases: TGTGCCAGCAGTTACCTAGCGGGAGACATTACAGATACGCAGTATTTT. This chain connects TRBV6-2 or TRBV6-3 to TRBJ2-3, with 10 positions matching TRBD2. Trimming cost V 2 bases and J 3 bases; bases outside gene matches: 5. The CDR3 extends over 16 amino acids. The germline CDR1 and CDR2 sequences are MNHEY and SVGEGT.

The chain is built from TRBV6-5 and TRBJ2-6; no clear D gene. The V gene lost 5 bases and the J gene lost 2 bases, with 7 bases spanning the gap. The CDR3 totals 14 residues. Germline V gene sequence: CDR1 MNHEY, CDR2 SVGAGI. The CDR3 reads CASSNNPGANVLTF. The CDR3 DNA sequence: TGTGCCAGCAGTAATAACCCTGGGGCCAACGTCCTGACTTTC.

The V gene is TRBV5-4, the J gene TRBJ2-7; 9 positions agree with TRBD1. The germline CDR1 and CDR2 sequences are SGHNT and YYREEE (reference sequence). CDR3 length equals 15 residues. J was trimmed by 4 bases and V by 4 bases; bases with no gene match: 9. The CDR3 spells CASSQGQGVYYEQYF. The CDR3, as DNA: TGTGCCAGCAGCCAGGGACAGGGAGTGTATTACGAGCAGTACTTC.

This CDR3 reads CASSLAGLGVGNTIYF. Written as DNA, the CDR3 is TGCGCCAGCAGCTTGGCCGGCCTGGGGGTTGGTAACACCATATATTTT. The chain links TRBV5-1 to TRBJ1-3; D might be TRBD1 (5 bases). The CDR3 sequence is 16 residues long. Germline loops: CDR1 SGHRS, CDR2 YFSETQ. V gave up 0 bases and J gave up 7 bases, with 17 bases separating them.

The J gene is TRBJ2-7, the V gene TRBV14, with D hard to call. V gave up 1 base and J gave up 2 bases, with 9 bases separating them. The CDR3 extends over 14 amino acids. The germline gives CDR1 SGHDN, CDR2 FVKESK. CDR3 region: CASSQGHGTYEQYF. The CDR3 DNA follows: TGTGCCAGCAGCCAAGGTCACGGAACCTACGAGCAGTACTTC.

The chain joins TRBV7-2 to TRBJ2-1; D remains unclear. The CDR3 loop spans 15 amino acids. Germline V CDR1 and CDR2: SGHTA, FQGNSA. Trimming pared 5 bases from V and 2 bases from J, leaving 13 bases between. The CDR3 spells CASSPRPPPYNEQFF. CDR3 in DNA: TGTGCCAGCAGCCCAAGGCCCCCTCCCTACAATGAGCAGTTCTTC.

The V gene is TRBV12-3 or TRBV12-4, the J gene TRBJ1-6; the D is unclear. V lost 3 bases and J 9 bases, leaving 6 bases between the germline ends. CDR3 length: 12 residues. CDR3 nucleotides: TGTGCCAGCAGTTTGCCGGTTTCACCCCTCCACTTT. This codes for CASSLPVSPLHF.

The chain joins TRBV28 to TRBJ2-7; D perhaps matches TRBD2 (6 bases). Trimming stripped 5 bases from V and 0 bases from J, with 11 bases between. CDR1 and CDR2 from the germline V gene are MDHEN and SYDVKM. The CDR3 spans 14 residues. CDR3 residues: CASSILASSYEQYF. The CDR3 coding sequence is TGTGCCAGCAGTATTCTAGCGTCCTCCTACGAGCAGTACTTC.

This chain's CDR3 is CSVRRDTSTEAFF. CDR3 sequence (DNA): TGCAGCGTTCGAAGGGACACGAGCACTGAAGCTTTCTTT. J is TRBJ1-1 and V is TRBV29-1; TRBD1 might be the D (6 bases). V lost 5 bases, J lost 4 bases, and 14 bases lay in between. The V gene's germline CDR1 is SQVTM and CDR2 ANQGSEA. There are 13 residues in the CDR3.

The J gene is TRBJ2-5, the V gene TRBV20-1; TRBD1 or TRBD2 may be the D gene (6 bases each). CDR1 is DFQATT and CDR2 is SNEGSKA in the germline V gene (reference sequence). V was cut by 3 bases and J by 0 bases, with 14 bases left in between. The CDR3 extends over 15 amino acids. DNA of the CDR3: TGCAGTGCTAGTTCGGGGGCGGGATACCAAGAGACCCAGTACTTC. Amino acids: CSASSGAGYQETQYF.

With respect to this clone: The sample contains more than one DNA sequence encoding this CDR3. The CDR3 is CASSLWGNTEAFF. In DNA form, the CDR3 reads TGTGCCAGCAGCTTATGGGGAAACACTGAAGCTTTCTTT. The V gene is TRBV7-2, the J gene TRBJ1-1; D gene uncertain. The CDR3 loop spans 13 amino acids. Looked up from germline, CDR1 is SGHTA and CDR2 is FQGNSA. V was clipped by 2 bases and J by 2 bases, with 6 bases between them. The whole variable domain, remainder taken from reference TRBV7-2 and TRBJ1-1, is GAGVSQSPSNKVTEKGKDVELRCDPISGHTALYWYRQSLGQGLEFLIYFQGNSAPDKSGLPSDRFSAERTGGSVSTLTIQRTQQEDSAVYLCASSLWGNTEAFFGQGTRLTVV.

This chain uses TRBV11-2 with TRBJ2-3; D remains unclear. Germline CDR1 SGHAT, CDR2 FQNNGV. The CDR3 is 16 amino acids. V was shortened by 1 base and J by 0 bases, with 11 bases between the two germline ends. The CDR3 DNA reads as TGTGCCAGCAGCTTAGTTGTCAGCCCTAGCACAGATACGCAGTATTTT. The encoded protein is CASSLVVSPSTDTQYF. Filled out from reference TRBV11-2 and TRBJ2-3, the complete variable domain reads EAGVAQSPRYKIIEKRQSVAFWCNPISGHATLYWYQQILGQGPKLLIQFQNNGVVDDSQLPKDRFSAERLKGVDSTLKIQPAKLEDSAVYLCASSLVVSPSTDTQYFGPGTRLTVL.

Here the CDR3 reads CASSPRTSAQGETQYF. The CDR3 DNA sequence: TGTGCCAGCAGCCCACGGACTAGCGCCCAGGGGGAGACCCAGTACTTC. The genes are TRBV27 and TRBJ2-5; TRBD2 matches 9 bases. Trimming removed 6 bases from V and 5 bases from J; junction bases left unmatched: 13. Germline V gives CDR1 MNHEY, CDR2 SMNVEV (reference sequence). The CDR3 is made up of 16 amino acids.

The chain links TRBV9 to TRBJ2-7, with TRBD1 matching over 8 bases. Germline V gene data show CDR1 as SGDLS and CDR2 as YYNGEE. J gave up 7 bases and V 2 bases, and 20 bases lay outside the gene matches. The CDR3 sequence is 18 residues long. For the CDR3, the DNA is TGTGCCAGCAGCGTCGGCTCCCCTTCTACAGGGGGAAGGTGGGAGCAGTACTTC. Protein product: CASSVGSPSTGGRWEQYF.

This sequence joins TRBV27 and TRBJ2-1; 7 bases align to TRBD2. The CDR3 extends over 18 amino acids. V lost 2 bases and J lost 7; bases outside the gene matches: 17. CDR1 and CDR2 (germline): MNHEY, SMNVEV (reference sequence). Written as DNA, the CDR3 is TGTGCCAGCAGTTTAACGCCTATTTTGGGCGGGAGAGGGAATGAGCAGTTCTTC. Amino acids: CASSLTPILGGRGNEQFF.

This chain connects TRBV5-4 to TRBJ2-5, with 7 bases fitting TRBD1. With V trimmed by 4 bases and J by 1 base, 7 bases remained unmatched. CDR3 length equals 15 residues. CDR1 and CDR2 from the germline V gene are SGHNT and YYREEE (reference sequence). The CDR3 region is CASSGLQGFQETQYF. In nucleotides, the CDR3 is TGTGCCAGCAGCGGATTACAGGGGTTCCAAGAGACCCAGTACTTC.

The rearrangement uses TRBV5-6 and TRBJ1-4; 9 bases match TRBD1. CDR1 and CDR2 (germline): SGHDT, YYEEEE. The CDR3 loop spans 15 amino acids. Germline trimming cut 0 bases from V and 7 bases from J; bases unmatched to any gene: 4. The CDR3 DNA is TGTGCCAGCAGCTTGGTGGACAGGGGAAGTGAAAAACTGTTTTTT. Protein: CASSLVDRGSEKLFF.

V usage is TRBV20-1 and J usage is TRBJ2-5; D may be TRBD1 or TRBD2 (6 bases each). The CDR3 is 12 amino acids. V was clipped by 3 bases and J by 5 bases, with 10 bases between them. CDR1 is DFQATT, CDR2 SNEGSKA, per germline (reference sequence). CDR3 region: CSASIGGETQYF. The CDR3 DNA is TGCAGTGCTAGTATCGGGGGCGAGACCCAGTACTTC.

The chain recombines TRBV10-3 with TRBJ2-5; the match to TRBD1 covers 8 bases. Germline CDR1 is ENHRY and CDR2 is SYGVKD. After removal of 10 bases from V and 1 base from J, the junction contained 5 bases not matched to a gene. The CDR3 covers 13 residues. The CDR3: CATSDRGQETQYF. The CDR3 nucleotides are TGTGCCACGAGCGACAGGGGCCAAGAGACCCAGTACTTC.

The CDR3 here is CASSPPSTSGRVLYNEQFF. CDR3 bases: TGCGCCAGCAGCCCACCATCTACTAGCGGGAGGGTCTTATACAATGAGCAGTTCTTC. This chain joins TRBV5-1 and TRBJ2-1; 13 positions agree with TRBD2. The germline gives CDR1 SGHRS, CDR2 YFSETQ. V was clipped by 4 bases and J by 4 bases; unmatched bases: 14. The CDR3 spans 19 residues.